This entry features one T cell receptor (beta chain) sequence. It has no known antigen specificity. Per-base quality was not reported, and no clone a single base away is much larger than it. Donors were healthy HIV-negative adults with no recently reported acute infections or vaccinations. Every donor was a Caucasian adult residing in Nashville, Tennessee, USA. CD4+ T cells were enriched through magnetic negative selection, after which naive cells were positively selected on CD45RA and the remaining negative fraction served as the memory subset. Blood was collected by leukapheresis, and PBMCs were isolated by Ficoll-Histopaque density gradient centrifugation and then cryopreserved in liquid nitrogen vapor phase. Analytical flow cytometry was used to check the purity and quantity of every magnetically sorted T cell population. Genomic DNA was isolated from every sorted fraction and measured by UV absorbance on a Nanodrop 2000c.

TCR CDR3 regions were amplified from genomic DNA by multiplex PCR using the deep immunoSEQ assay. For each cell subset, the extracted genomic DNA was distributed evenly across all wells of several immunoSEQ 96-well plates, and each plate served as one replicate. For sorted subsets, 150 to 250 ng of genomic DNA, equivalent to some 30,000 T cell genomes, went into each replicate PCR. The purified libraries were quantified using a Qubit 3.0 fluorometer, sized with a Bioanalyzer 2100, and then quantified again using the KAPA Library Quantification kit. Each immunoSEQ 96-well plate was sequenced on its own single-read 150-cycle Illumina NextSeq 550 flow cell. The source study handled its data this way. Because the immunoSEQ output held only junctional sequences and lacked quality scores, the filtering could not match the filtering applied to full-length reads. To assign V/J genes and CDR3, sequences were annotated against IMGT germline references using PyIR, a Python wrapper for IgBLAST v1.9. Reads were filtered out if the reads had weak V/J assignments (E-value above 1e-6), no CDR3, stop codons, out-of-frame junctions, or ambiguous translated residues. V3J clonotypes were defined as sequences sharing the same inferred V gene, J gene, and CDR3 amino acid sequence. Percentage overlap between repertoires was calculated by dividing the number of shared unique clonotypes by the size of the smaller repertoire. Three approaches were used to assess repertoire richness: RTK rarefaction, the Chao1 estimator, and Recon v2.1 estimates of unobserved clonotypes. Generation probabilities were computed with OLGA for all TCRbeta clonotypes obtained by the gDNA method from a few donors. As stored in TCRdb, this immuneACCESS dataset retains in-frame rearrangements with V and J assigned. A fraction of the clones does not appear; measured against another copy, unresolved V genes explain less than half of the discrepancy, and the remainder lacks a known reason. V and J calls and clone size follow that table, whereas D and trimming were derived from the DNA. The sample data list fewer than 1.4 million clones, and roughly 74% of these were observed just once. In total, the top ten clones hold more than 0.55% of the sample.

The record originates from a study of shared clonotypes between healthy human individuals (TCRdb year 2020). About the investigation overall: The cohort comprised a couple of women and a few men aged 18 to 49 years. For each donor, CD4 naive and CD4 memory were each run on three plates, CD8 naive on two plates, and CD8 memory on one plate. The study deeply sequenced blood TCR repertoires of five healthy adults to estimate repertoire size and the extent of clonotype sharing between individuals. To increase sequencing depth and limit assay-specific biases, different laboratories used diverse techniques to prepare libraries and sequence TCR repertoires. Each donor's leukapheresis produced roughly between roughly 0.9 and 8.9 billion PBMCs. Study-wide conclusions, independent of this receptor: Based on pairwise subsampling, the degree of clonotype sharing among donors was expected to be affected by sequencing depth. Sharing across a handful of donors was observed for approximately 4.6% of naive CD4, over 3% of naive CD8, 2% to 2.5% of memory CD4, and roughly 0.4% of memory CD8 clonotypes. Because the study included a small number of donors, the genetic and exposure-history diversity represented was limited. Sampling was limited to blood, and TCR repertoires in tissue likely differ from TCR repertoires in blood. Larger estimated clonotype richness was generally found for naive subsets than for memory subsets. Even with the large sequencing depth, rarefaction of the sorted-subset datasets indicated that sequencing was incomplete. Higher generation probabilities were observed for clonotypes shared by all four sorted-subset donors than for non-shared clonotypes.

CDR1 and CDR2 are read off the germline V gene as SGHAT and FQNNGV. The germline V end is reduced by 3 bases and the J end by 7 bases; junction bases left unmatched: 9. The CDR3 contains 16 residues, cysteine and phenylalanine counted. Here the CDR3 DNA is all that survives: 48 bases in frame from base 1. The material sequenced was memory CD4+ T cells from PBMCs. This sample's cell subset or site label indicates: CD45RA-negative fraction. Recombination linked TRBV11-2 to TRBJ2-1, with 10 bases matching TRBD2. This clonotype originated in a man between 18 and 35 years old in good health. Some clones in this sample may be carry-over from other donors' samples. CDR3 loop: CASSFLTSGFRNEQFF. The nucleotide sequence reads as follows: TGTGCCAGCAGCTTCCTGACTAGCGGGTTTCGTAATGAGCAGTTCTTC.